The entry below describes one T cell receptor (beta chain). Its antigen is not identified. There are 15 residues in the CDR3. Germline values: CDR1 SGHRS, CDR2 YFSETQ. V dropped 0 bases and J dropped 1; count of bases not matched to a gene: 3. The sample comes from a study of shared clonotypes between healthy human individuals. Study-wide points: Approximately 4.6% of naive CD4 clonotypes were shared across a handful of donors.

The assay was run at deep level. Sorted subsets were amplified in replicate PCRs using approximately 0.2 ug DNA, approximately 30,000 T cell genomes. In the original analysis: ImmunoSEQ output lacked quality scores and full-length reads, limiting matched filtering. The method was immunoSEQ multiplex PCR; TCRdb's version includes in-frame clones alone and lacks a portion of them. Clone size and the V and J calls come from that table; the DNA yielded D and trimming. The table has about 2.3 million clones, 93% seen once. Sequenced sample: naive CD4+ T cells from PBMCs. The subset is: CD45RA+ positively selected. This sequence was found in a man between 18 and 29 years old in good health. Some clones in this sample may be carry-over from other donors' samples. This rearrangement joins TRBV5-1 to TRBJ2-7; TRBD1 matches at 8 bases. Here the CDR3 DNA reads TGCGCCAGCAGCTTGGAATGGGACAGGTCCTACGAGCAGTACTTC. Its translation is CASSLEWDRSYEQYF.